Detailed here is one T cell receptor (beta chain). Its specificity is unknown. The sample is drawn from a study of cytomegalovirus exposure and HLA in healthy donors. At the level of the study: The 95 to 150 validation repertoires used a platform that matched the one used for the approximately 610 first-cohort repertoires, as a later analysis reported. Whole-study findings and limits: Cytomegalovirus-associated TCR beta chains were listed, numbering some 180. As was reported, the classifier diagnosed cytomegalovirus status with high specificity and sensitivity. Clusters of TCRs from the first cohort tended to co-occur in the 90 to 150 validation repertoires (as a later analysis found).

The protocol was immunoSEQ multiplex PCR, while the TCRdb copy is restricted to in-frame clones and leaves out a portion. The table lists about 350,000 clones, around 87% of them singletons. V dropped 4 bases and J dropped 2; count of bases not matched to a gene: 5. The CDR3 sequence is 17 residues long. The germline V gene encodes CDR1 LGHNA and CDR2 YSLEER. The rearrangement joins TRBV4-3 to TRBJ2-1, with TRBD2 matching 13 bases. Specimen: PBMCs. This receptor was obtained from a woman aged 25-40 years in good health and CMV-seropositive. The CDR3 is CASSPGTSGTTYNEQFF. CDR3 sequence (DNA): TGCGCCAGCAGCCCCGGGACTAGCGGGACTACCTACAATGAGCAGTTCTTC.